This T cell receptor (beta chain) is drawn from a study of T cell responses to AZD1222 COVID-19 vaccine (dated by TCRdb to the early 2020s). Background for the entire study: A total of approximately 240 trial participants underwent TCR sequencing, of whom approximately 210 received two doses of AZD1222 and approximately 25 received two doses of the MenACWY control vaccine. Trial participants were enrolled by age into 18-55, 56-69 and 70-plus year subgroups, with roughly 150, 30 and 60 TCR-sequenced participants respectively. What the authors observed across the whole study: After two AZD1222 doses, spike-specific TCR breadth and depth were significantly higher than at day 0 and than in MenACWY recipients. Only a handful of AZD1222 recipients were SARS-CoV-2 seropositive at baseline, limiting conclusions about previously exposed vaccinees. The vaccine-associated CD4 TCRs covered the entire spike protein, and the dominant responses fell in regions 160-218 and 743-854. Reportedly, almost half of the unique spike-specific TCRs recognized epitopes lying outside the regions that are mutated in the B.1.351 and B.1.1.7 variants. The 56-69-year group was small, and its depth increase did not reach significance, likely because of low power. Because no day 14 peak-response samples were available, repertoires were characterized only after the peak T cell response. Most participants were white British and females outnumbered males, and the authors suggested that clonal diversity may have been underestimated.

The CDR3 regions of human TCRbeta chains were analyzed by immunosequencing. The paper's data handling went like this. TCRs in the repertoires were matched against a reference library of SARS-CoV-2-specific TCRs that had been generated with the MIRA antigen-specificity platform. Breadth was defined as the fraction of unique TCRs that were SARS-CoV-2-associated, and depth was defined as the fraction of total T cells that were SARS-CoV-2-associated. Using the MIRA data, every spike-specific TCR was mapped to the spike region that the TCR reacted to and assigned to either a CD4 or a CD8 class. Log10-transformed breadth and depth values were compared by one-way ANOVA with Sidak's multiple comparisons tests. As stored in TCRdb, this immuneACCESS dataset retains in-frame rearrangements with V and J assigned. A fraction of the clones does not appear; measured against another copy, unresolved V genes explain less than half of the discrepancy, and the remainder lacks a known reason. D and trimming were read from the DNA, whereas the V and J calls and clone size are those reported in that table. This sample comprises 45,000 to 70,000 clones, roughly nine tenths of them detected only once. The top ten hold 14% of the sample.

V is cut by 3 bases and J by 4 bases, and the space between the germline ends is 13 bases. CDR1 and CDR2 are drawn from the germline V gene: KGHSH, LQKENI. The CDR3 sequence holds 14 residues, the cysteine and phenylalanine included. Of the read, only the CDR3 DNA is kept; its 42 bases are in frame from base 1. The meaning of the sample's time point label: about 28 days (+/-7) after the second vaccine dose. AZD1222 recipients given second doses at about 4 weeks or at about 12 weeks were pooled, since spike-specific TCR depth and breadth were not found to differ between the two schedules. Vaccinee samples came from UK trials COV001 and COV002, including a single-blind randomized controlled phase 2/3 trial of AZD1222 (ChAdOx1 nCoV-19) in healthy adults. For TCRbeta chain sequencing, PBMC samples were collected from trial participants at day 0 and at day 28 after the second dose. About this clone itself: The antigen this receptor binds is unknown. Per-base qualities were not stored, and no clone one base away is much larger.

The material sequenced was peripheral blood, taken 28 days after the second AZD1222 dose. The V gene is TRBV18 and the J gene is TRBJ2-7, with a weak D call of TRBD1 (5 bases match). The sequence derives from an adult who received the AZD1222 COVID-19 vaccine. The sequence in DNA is TGTGCCAGCTCACCGGGCCTCCCAGGGTACGAGCAGTACTTC. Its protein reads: CASSPGLPGYEQYF.